These 24 T cell receptor beta chains originate from one sample sequenced in a study of cytomegalovirus exposure and HLA in healthy donors. Use of 60 Vbeta and 13 Jbeta primers characterized the PCR. TCRdb's table, derived via immunoSEQ multiplex PCR, lists solely in-frame clones and lacks some. This table holds some 120,000 clones, about 74% found once. Material for sequencing was PBMCs. The source of these receptors is a woman aged 45-59 years in good health and CMV-seropositive.

This clone showed up just a few times. The chain joins TRBV7-3 to TRBJ2-6; TRBD1 agrees at 7 bases. The V and J ends lost 3 bases and 4 bases, in that order; junction bases with no gene match: 12. The CDR3 contains 18 residues. Germline loops: CDR1 SGHTA, CDR2 FQGTGA. The CDR3 DNA follows: TGTGCCAGCAGCTTCTCCGGGACAGAATCTACCGGGGCCAACGTCCTGACTTTC. It specifies CASSFSGTESTGANVLTF.

The chain combines TRBV5-3 with TRBJ2-7; TRBD2 aligns across 8 bases. TRBV5-3 is marked as an open reading frame, function uncertain. This CDR3 region has 14 residues. Trimming took 10 bases from V and 4 from J; bases not matched to a gene: 13. The CDR3 sequence is CAPGGGLRWYEQYF. CDR3 in DNA: TGTGCCCCCGGGGGGGGGCTTAGGTGGTACGAGCAGTACTTC.

This chain connects TRBV9 to TRBJ2-5; 16 bases align to TRBD2. Germline values: CDR1 SGDLS, CDR2 YYNGEE. With V trimmed by 3 bases and J by 4 bases, 6 bases remained unmatched. This CDR3 has 17 amino acids. The CDR3 DNA reads as TGTGCCAGCAGCGATGGGACTAGCGGGGGGGACAGAGAGACCCAGTACTTC. This codes for CASSDGTSGGDRETQYF.

This chain joins TRBV5-6 and TRBJ1-5; 7 bases fit TRBD1. Germline CDR1 and CDR2: SGHDT and YYEEEE. The V and J ends lost 1 base and 7 bases, in that order; junction bases with no gene match: 2. There are 13 residues in the CDR3. The CDR3 is CASSLRGHQPQHF. The CDR3 DNA follows: TGTGCCAGCAGCTTGAGGGGGCACCAGCCCCAGCATTTT. Looking up the rest from reference TRBV5-6 and TRBJ1-5 gives the full variable domain: DAGVTQSPTHLIKTRGQQVTLRCSPKSGHDTVSWYQQALGQGPQFIFQYYEEEERQRGNFPDRFSGHQFPNYSSELNVNALLLGDSALYLCASSLRGHQPQHFGDGTRLSIL.

This clone was detected a few times. The chain links TRBV6-6 to TRBJ2-7, with TRBD2 identical over 11 bases. The CDR3 contains 16 residues. With 0 bases clipped from V and 3 bases from J, the junction kept 4 bases outside the gene matches. CDR1 is MNHNY and CDR2 is SVGAGI in the germline V gene (reference sequence). Here the CDR3 reads CASSYSASGGIYEQYF. CDR3 DNA sequence: TGTGCCAGCAGTTACTCCGCTAGCGGGGGGATCTACGAGCAGTACTTC.

The chain joins TRBV5-4 to TRBJ1-1, with D perhaps matching TRBD1 (6 bases). V was pared by 0 bases and J by 2 bases, with 11 bases between. The CDR3 length is 15 residues. Germline V gene lookup returns CDR1 SGHNT and CDR2 YYREEE (reference sequence). The CDR3 DNA sequence: TGTGCCAGCAGCTTGGGGGGGGGCAAAAACACTGAAGCTTTCTTT. As protein: CASSLGGGKNTEAFF.

DNA for the CDR3: TGTGCCAGCAGTCCGGGCTACGAGCAGTACTTC. It yields the protein CASSPGYEQYF. V is TRBV2 and J is TRBJ2-7; D ambiguous. The CDR3 is 11 amino acids. The germline gives CDR1 SNHLY, CDR2 FYNNEI. Trimming shortened V by 5 bases and J by 3 bases, and 5 bases separated the two germline ends. The entire variable domain, with the rest obtained from reference TRBV2 and TRBJ2-7, is as follows: EPEVTQTPSHQVTQMGQEVILRCVPISNHLYFYWYRQILGQKVEFLVSFYNNEISEKSEIFDDQFSVERPDGSNFTLKIRSTKLEDSAMYFCASSPGYEQYFGPGTRLTVT.

The V gene is TRBV21-1, the J gene TRBJ1-2. TRBV21-1 is reported as a pseudogene. The CDR3 has 13 residues. CDR3 in amino acids: CASSASREGGYTF. The CDR3 nucleotides are TGTGCCAGCAGTGCATCCCGGGAGGGTGGCTACACCTTC.

This clone was seen only a few times. The chain combines TRBV5-1 with TRBJ2-7; no clear D. The CDR3 loop spans 14 amino acids. From germline, CDR1 is SGHRS and CDR2 YFSETQ. Trimming cost V 2 bases and J 3 bases, with 12 bases left between them. The CDR3 sequence is CASSFSNSNYEQYF. The CDR3 bases are TGCGCCAGCAGCTTTTCAAACTCGAACTACGAGCAGTACTTC.

This chain joins TRBV4-3 and TRBJ2-3; 9 bases are a match to TRBD2. CDR3 length: 16 amino acids. CDR1 is LGHNA and CDR2 is YSLEER in the germline V gene. J lost 0 bases, V lost 4 bases, and 5 bases had no gene match. The CDR3 reads CASSRGSGGSTDTQYF. In DNA form, the CDR3 reads TGCGCCAGCAGCCGAGGTAGCGGGGGAAGCACAGATACGCAGTATTTT.

The J gene is TRBJ2-3, the V gene TRBV7-2; 10 nucleotides agree with TRBD2. Germline V lookup: CDR1 SGHTA, CDR2 FQGNSA. J was trimmed by 7 bases and V by 1 base; bases with no gene match: 11. The CDR3 runs to 17 residues. The CDR3 DNA reads as TGTGCCAGCAGCTTAGTGGTAGCGGGGGGCCCACGAAATACGCAGTATTTT. Residues: CASSLVVAGGPRNTQYF.

The chain combines TRBV12-1 with TRBJ2-6; whether TRBD2, the table's D call, matches the DNA was not checked. TRBV12-1 is a listed pseudogene. The CDR3 contains 22 residues. The CDR3 nucleotides are TGTGCCAGCAGCTTTCGAGCTATCGGACTAGCGGGTCGCTGCTCTGGGGCCAACGTCCTGACTTTC. Translated: CASSFRAIGLAGRCSGANVLTF.

This clone has a single count. The V gene is TRBV27, the J gene TRBJ2-7; TRBD2 might be the D (6 bases). V lost 2 bases and J 0 bases, leaving 14 bases between the germline ends. The germline V gene encodes CDR1 MNHEY and CDR2 SMNVEV (reference sequence). CDR3 length: 16 residues. The CDR3 loop is CASSLRGSGPSYEQYF. The CDR3 nucleotides are TGTGCCAGCAGTTTACGGGGTAGCGGACCCTCCTACGAGCAGTACTTC.

This chain uses TRBV27 with TRBJ2-1, with a tentative D call TRBD1 (6 bases). Germline CDR1 and CDR2: MNHEY and SMNVEV (reference sequence). This CDR3 spans 14 amino acids. Trimming removed 8 bases from V and 3 bases from J, with 14 bases in between. The CDR3 is CASGGSLNYNEQFF. The CDR3 DNA follows: TGTGCCAGCGGGGGCTCACTAAACTACAATGAGCAGTTCTTC.

V usage is TRBV18 and J usage is TRBJ1-2; maybe TRBD1 (5 bases). V dropped 3 bases and J dropped 1 base, with 9 bases sitting between them. CDR1 and CDR2 (germline): KGHSH, LQKENI. The CDR3 length is 14 residues. Here the CDR3 DNA reads TGTGCCAGCTCACCTAACGGGGGTAACTATGGCTACACCTTC. This translates into CASSPNGGNYGYTF.

The V gene is TRBV14, the J gene TRBJ1-4, with D maybe TRBD1 (5 bases). The CDR3 loop spans 14 amino acids. Germline loops: CDR1 SGHDN, CDR2 FVKESK. V dropped 3 bases and J dropped 8 bases, with 13 bases sitting between them. CDR3 nucleotide sequence: TGTGCCAGCAGCCAGGTCGGGGGATGGGAAAAACTGTTTTTT. This gives the protein CASSQVGGWEKLFF.

This chain joins TRBV5-1 and TRBJ2-5, with TRBD2 matching over 9 bases. CDR3 size: 15 residues. Trimming cost V 4 bases and J 4 bases; bases outside gene matches: 8. Per the germline V gene, CDR1 is SGHRS and CDR2 is YFSETQ. Here the CDR3 DNA reads TGCGCCAGCAGCCCGGCCCCTAGCGGGGTAGAGACCCAGTACTTC. Protein: CASSPAPSGVETQYF.

The V and J genes are TRBV7-8 and TRBJ1-2; D unclear. The CDR3 is made up of 12 amino acids. V gave up 5 bases and J gave up 12 bases, with 16 bases separating them. Germline V lookup: CDR1 SGHVS, CDR2 FQNEAQ. The CDR3 protein is CASSPGRRVNTF. The CDR3 nucleotides read TGTGCCAGCAGCCCCGGACGGCGGGTCAACACCTTC.

This clone was seen a single time. The rearrangement uses TRBV5-1 and TRBJ2-2; 13 bases are shared with TRBD2. Germline CDR1 reads SGHRS; CDR2 reads YFSETQ. This CDR3 comprises 16 residues. V gave up 5 bases and J gave up 6 bases; unmatched junction bases: 7. The CDR3 sequence: CASSGRTSGGSGELFF. CDR3 bases: TGCGCCAGCAGTGGACGGACTAGCGGGGGATCCGGGGAGCTGTTTTTT.

The gene calls are TRBV5-5 and TRBJ2-6; D gene uncertain. There are 16 residues in the CDR3. Germline CDR1 and CDR2: SGHKS and YYEKEE (reference sequence). The V and J ends lost 4 bases and 2 bases respectively, with 13 bases between them. In nucleotides, the CDR3 is TGTGCCAGCAGCCCCCAAAGCCGTCCTGGGGCCAACGTCCTGACTTTC. This sequence encodes CASSPQSRPGANVLTF.

The chain recombines TRBV9 with TRBJ1-6; tentative D call: TRBD1 (6 bases). Germline CDR1 is SGDLS and CDR2 is YYNGEE. The CDR3 has 14 amino acids. Between the trimmed V and J ends, which lost 5 bases and 7 bases, there was a span of 13 bases. The CDR3 DNA sequence: TGTGCCAGCAGTGGGGGGGCAGGAAATTCACCCCTCCACTTT. This codes for CASSGGAGNSPLHF.

This clone came up once. In DNA form, the CDR3 reads TGTGCCAGTAGTCGACAGGGGGGGAACTATGGCTACACCTTC. It translates to CASSRQGGNYGYTF. The chain couples TRBV19 to TRBJ1-2; 9 bases fit TRBD1. V was clipped by 5 bases and J by 2 bases; unmatched bases: 3. The CDR3 runs to 14 residues. The germline CDR1 and CDR2 sequences are LNHDA and SQIVND (reference sequence). Full variable domain (remainder filled in from reference TRBV19 and TRBJ1-2): DGGITQSPKYLFRKEGQNVTLSCEQNLNHDAMYWYRQDPGQGLRLIYYSQIVNDFQKGDIAEGYSVSREKKESFPLTVTSAQKNPTAFYLCASSRQGGNYGYTFGSGTRLTVV.

On this clone: The junction does not match germline at one end; this may be a read error. J is TRBJ2-7 and V is TRBV7-9; D gene uncertain. The CDR3 extends over 12 amino acids. Germline CDR1 is SEHNR and CDR2 is FQNEAQ (reference sequence). The CDR3 DNA is TGTTCCAGCAGCCCTAATTCCTACGAGCAGTACTTC. Encoded protein: CSSSPNSYEQYF.

J is TRBJ2-7 and V is TRBV28, with D possibly matching TRBD1 (5 bases). CDR1 is MDHEN and CDR2 is SYDVKM in the germline V gene. Trimming pared 6 bases from V and 5 bases from J, leaving 23 bases between. The CDR3 runs 16 residues. CDR3 sequence: CASSTRRRAPHHEQYF. The CDR3 bases are TGTGCCAGCAGCACCCGCCGCAGGGCCCCACACCACGAGCAGTACTTC.